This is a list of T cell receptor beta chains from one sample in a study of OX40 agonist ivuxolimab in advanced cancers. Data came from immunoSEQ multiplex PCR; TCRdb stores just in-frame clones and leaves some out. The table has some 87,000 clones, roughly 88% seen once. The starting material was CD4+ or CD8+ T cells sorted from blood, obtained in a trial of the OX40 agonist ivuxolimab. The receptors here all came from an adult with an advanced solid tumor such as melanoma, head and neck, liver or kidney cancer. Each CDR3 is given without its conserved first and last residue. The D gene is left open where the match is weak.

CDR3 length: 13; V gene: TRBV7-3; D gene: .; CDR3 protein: ASSVSGTERDTQY
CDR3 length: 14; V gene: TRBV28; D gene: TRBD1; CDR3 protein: ASSSRLGTGRSPLH
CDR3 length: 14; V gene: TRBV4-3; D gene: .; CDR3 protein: ASSHFSGLATGELF
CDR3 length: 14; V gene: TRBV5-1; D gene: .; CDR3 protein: ASSLYRLLEAETQY
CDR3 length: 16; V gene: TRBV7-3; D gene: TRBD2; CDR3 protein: ASSSTPGLAGVLETQY
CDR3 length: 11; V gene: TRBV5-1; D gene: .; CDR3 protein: ASRTPSADTQY
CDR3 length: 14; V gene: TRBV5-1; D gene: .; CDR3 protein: ASSLRDGGNTGELF
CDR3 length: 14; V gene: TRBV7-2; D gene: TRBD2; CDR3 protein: ASSLHSGGSTDTQY
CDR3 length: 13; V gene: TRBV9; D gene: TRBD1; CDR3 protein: ASSVVSGQAGTQY
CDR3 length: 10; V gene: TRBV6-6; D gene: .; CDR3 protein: ASSYLSDTQY
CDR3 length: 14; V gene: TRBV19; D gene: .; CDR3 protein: ASSFLTGYVSTEAF
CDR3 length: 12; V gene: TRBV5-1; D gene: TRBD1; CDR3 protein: ASSMGQVSYEQY
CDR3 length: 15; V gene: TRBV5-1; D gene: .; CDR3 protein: ASSLGPGGADNEKLF
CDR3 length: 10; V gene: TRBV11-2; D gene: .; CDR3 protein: ASSLSNYEQY
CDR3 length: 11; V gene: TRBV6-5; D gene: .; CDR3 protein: ASRSQGSYEQY
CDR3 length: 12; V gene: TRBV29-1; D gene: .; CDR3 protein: SAQAGFSVTEAF
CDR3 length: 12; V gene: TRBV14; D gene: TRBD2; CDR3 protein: ASSQAGGSLEQY
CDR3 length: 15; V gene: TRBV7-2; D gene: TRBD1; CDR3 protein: ASSLVRGRGRGETQY
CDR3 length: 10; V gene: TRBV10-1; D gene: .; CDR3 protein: ASKGRNTEAF
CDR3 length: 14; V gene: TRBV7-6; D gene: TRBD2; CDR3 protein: ASSLVAGGVYNEQF
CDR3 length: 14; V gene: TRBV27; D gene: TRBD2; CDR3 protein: ASAGTSGASYNEQF
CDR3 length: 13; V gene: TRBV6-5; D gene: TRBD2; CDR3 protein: ASRVRGAGANVLT
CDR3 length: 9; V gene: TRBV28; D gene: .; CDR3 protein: ASSSDYGYT
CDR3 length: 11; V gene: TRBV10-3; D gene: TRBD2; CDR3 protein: AIQRDISYEQY
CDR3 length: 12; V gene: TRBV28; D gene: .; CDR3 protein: ASSLSSLTGELF
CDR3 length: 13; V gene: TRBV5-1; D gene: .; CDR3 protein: ASSLSVLTSYEQY
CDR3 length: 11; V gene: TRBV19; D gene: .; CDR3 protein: ASSININEKLF
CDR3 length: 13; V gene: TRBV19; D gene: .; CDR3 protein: ASSMKGQNTGELF
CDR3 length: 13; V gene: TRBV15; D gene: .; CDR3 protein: ATSRDIAWGDEQY
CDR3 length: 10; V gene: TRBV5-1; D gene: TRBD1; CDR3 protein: ASNTGATEAF
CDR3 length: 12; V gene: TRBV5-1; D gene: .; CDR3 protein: ASSSSGFQETQY
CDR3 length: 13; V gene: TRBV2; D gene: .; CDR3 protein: ASSARGLNQETQY
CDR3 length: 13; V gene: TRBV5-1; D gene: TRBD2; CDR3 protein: ASRPSGSQGETQY
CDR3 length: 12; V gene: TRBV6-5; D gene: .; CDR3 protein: ASSLDSENEKLF
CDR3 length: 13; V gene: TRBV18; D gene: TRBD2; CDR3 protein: ASSPPSGRAGEQY
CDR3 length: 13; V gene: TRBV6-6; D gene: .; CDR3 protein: ASSYDFADTYEQY
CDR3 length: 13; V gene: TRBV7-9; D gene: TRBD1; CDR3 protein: ASSSGDSRNTEAF
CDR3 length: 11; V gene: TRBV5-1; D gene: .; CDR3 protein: ASSLGSYNEQF
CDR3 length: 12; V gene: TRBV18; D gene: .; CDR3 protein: ASSPGASNQPQH
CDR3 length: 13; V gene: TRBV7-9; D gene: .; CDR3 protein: ASSPRWDGTGELF
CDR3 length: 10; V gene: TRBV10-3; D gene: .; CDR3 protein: AISGVTHEQY
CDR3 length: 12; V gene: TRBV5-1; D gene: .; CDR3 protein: ASSLTGSYNEQF
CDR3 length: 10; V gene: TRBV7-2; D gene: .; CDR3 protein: ASSQYGEPQH
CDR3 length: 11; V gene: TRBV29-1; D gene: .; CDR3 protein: SACWGTNTEAF
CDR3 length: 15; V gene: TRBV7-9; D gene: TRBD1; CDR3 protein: ASSLAGTGGRGQPQH
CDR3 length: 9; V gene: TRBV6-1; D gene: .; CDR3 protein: ASSLFYEQY
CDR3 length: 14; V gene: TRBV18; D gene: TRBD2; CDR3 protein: ASSRPSGRALNEQF
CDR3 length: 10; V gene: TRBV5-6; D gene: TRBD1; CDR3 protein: ASSLRTGTAF
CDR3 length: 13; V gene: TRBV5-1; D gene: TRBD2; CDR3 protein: ASRPGTSETYEQY
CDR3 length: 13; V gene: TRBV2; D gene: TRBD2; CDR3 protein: ASSGTSGVYNEQF
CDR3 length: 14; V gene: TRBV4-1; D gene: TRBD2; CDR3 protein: ASSHSPGLAQETQY
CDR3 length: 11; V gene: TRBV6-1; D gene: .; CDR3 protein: ASRDRWNTEAF
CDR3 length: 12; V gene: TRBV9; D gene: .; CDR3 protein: ASSTTLAPGEQF
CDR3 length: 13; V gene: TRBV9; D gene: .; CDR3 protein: ASSLERMNTGELF
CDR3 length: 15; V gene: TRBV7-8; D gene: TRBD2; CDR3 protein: ASSLVILAGGYNEQF
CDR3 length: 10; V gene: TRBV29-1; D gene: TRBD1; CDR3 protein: SVRTGGEKLF
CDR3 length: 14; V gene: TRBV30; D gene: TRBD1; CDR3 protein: AWSETEKTGAQPQH